This passage covers 26 T cell receptor beta chains from one sample sequenced in a study of control samples from healthy donors and cancer patients (dated by TCRdb to the early 2020s). The library came from the immunoSEQ multiplex PCR assay. TCRdb retrieved this table from immuneACCESS and kept in-frame rearrangements only. Not all clones are present; in checked studies, unresolved V genes account for under half, and no reason is known for the remainder. The sample includes 160,000 or so clones, with around 96% observed a single time. The ten most abundant clones make up 8.5% of the sample. What was sequenced was blood. The receptor source for this set is a woman aged 40 to 50 in good health.

The chain carries TRBV15 and TRBJ2-5; 10 bases fit TRBD2. After removal of 0 bases from V and 10 bases from J, the junction contained 11 bases not matched to a gene. The CDR3 loop spans 16 amino acids. CDR1 and CDR2 from the germline V gene are LNHNV and YYDKDF (reference sequence). The CDR3 DNA is TGTGCCACCAGCAGAGAGATTAGCGGGGGGACGTCAAGCCAGTACTTC. The encoded protein is CATSREISGGTSSQYF. Full variable domain (remainder filled in from reference TRBV15 and TRBJ2-5): DAMVIQNPRYQVTQFGKPVTLSCSQTLNHNVMYWYQQKSSQAPKLLFHYYDKDFNNEADTPDNFQSRRPNTSFCFLDIRSPGLGDTAMYLCATSREISGGTSSQYFGPGTRLLVL.

V is TRBV30 and J is TRBJ1-1; no reliable D call. The germline V and J ends were trimmed by 2 bases and 6 bases, with 7 bases remaining between them. Looked up from germline, CDR1 is GTSNPN and CDR2 is SVGIG (reference sequence). This CDR3 has 11 residues. CDR3 amino acids: CAWSTFAEAFF. Written as DNA, the CDR3 is TGTGCCTGGAGTACATTCGCTGAAGCTTTCTTT. The full variable domain, in which reference TRBV30 and TRBJ1-1 provide the parts outside the CDR3, is SQTIHQWPATLVQPVGSPLSLECTVEGTSNPNLYWYRQAAGRGLQLLFYSVGIGQISSEVPQNLSASRPQDRQFILSSKKLLLSDSGFYLCAWSTFAEAFFGQGTRLTVV.

This chain links TRBV27 with TRBJ2-3; D gene uncertain. Trimming stripped 5 bases from V and 5 bases from J, with 8 bases between. In germline, CDR1 is MNHEY, CDR2 SMNVEV (reference sequence). This CDR3 is built from 12 residues. The CDR3 DNA follows: TGTGCCAGCAGTCCCAGACTAGATACGCAGTATTTT. It is translated as CASSPRLDTQYF.

The chain joins TRBV30 to TRBJ2-1; 12 bases are a match to TRBD2. The CDR3 has 18 amino acids. Germline values: CDR1 GTSNPN, CDR2 SVGIG (reference sequence). With 0 bases clipped from V and 4 bases from J, the junction kept 10 bases outside the gene matches. The CDR3 protein is CAWSVGLAGPSPYNEQFF. The CDR3 coding sequence is TGTGCCTGGAGTGTTGGACTAGCGGGACCCAGCCCATACAATGAGCAGTTCTTC.

The rearrangement links TRBV28 to TRBJ1-1, with unresolved D. This CDR3 contains 14 residues. Trimming stripped 6 bases from V and 3 bases from J, with 14 bases between. Germline V lookup: CDR1 MDHEN, CDR2 SYDVKM. The CDR3 protein is CASSEVAGYTEAFF. DNA of the CDR3: TGTGCCAGCAGCGAGGTAGCGGGGTACACTGAAGCTTTCTTT.

The J gene is TRBJ2-1, the V gene TRBV4-3, with 12 bases identical to TRBD2. Trimming removed 1 base from V and 8 bases from J; junction bases left unmatched: 9. The length of the CDR3 is 17 residues. CDR1 and CDR2 (germline): LGHNA, YSLEER. The CDR3 region is CASSQGETSGSRDEQFF. The CDR3, as DNA: TGCGCCAGCAGCCAAGGCGAGACTAGCGGGAGTAGGGATGAGCAGTTCTTC.

The gene calls are TRBV14 and TRBJ1-3; TRBD1 matches 7 bases. The CDR3 is 15 residues long. V lost 4 bases to trimming and J lost 3 bases; unmatched junction nucleotides: 6. Germline CDR1 is SGHDN and CDR2 is FVKESK. The CDR3 nucleotides read TGTGCCAGCAGCCGCCGACAGGGTTATGGAAACACCATATATTTT. Amino acid sequence: CASSRRQGYGNTIYF.

On this clone itself: Different DNA sequences within this sample yield the same CDR3. The rearrangement links TRBV19 to TRBJ1-3; D uncertain. The CDR3 extends over 14 amino acids. CDR1 is LNHDA and CDR2 is SQIVND in the germline V gene (reference sequence). V lost 3 bases to trimming and J lost 4 bases, with 10 bases between them. This CDR3 reads CASSIRVSGNTIYF. CDR3 nucleotides: TGTGCCAGTAGTATTCGGGTCTCCGGAAACACCATATATTTT.

This chain joins TRBV9 and TRBJ2-2, with a possible D match to TRBD2 (6 bases). In germline, CDR1 is SGDLS, CDR2 YYNGEE. Trimming stripped 3 bases from V and 3 bases from J, with 12 bases between. This CDR3 contains 15 residues. In DNA form, the CDR3 reads TGTGCCAGCAGCGCGTGGGACTCCGACACCGGGGAGCTGTTTTTT. It encodes CASSAWDSDTGELFF.

Worth noting for this clone: An end of the junction differs from the germline gene, which may be a read error. This rearrangement joins TRBV6-5 to TRBJ1-4, with D possibly TRBD1 on 6 matching bases. The V gene's germline CDR1 is MNHEY and CDR2 SVGAGI. This CDR3 comprises 14 residues. The CDR3 DNA reads as TGTGCCAGCAACCCCGGGACAACCAATGAAAAACTGTTTTTT. It is translated as CASNPGTTNEKLFF.

This clone was detected once. The gene calls are TRBV19 and TRBJ2-2; either TRBD1 or TRBD2 may fit D (5 bases each). The CDR3 spans 14 residues. V lost 10 bases and J lost 6, with 18 bases in between. The germline V gene has CDR1 LNHDA and CDR2 SQIVND (reference sequence). The CDR3 region has the DNA TGTGCCACTCACGAGTCCCAGGGAGCCGGGGAGCTGTTTTTT. It yields the protein CATHESQGAGELFF.

The chain recombines TRBV9 with TRBJ2-1; 10 nucleotides align to TRBD2. The CDR3 runs to 15 residues. The junction had 8 bases not matched to a gene; V was cut back by 4 bases and J by 7 bases. Per the germline V gene, CDR1 is SGDLS and CDR2 is YYNGEE. The CDR3 nucleotides are TGTGCCAGCAGCCCAAGCGGGGGGGCAACTAATGAGCAGTTCTTC. It codes for CASSPSGGATNEQFF.

The chain recombines TRBV2 with TRBJ2-6; no definite D call. The CDR3 length is 15 residues. V lost 6 bases and J 0 bases, leaving 9 bases between the germline ends. Germline V gene sequence: CDR1 SNHLY, CDR2 FYNNEI. CDR3 sequence: CASRRSSSGANVLTF. As DNA, the CDR3 is TGTGCCAGCAGGAGGTCAAGCTCTGGGGCCAACGTCCTGACTTTC.

The rearrangement uses TRBV2 and TRBJ2-3; D gene ambiguous. The CDR3 totals 14 residues. In germline, CDR1 is SNHLY, CDR2 FYNNEI. Between the trimmed V and J ends, which lost 5 bases and 2 bases, there was a span of 11 bases. The CDR3 spells CASSIDTDTDTQYF. The CDR3 DNA sequence: TGTGCCAGCAGTATCGACACAGACACAGATACGCAGTATTTT.

The chain joins TRBV6-2 or TRBV6-3 to TRBJ1-1; possible D gene TRBD1, 5 bases. Trimming took off 5 bases at V and 5 bases at J, with 9 bases between the two ends. From germline, CDR1 is MNHEY and CDR2 SVGEGT. There are 12 residues in the CDR3. The CDR3 region is CASSNGGTEAFF. DNA of the CDR3: TGTGCCAGCAGTAACGGGGGGACTGAAGCTTTCTTT.

The rearrangement uses TRBV10-3 and TRBJ2-7; 9 positions agree with TRBD1. This CDR3 has 14 residues. Germline values: CDR1 ENHRY, CDR2 SYGVKD. J gave up 1 base and V 6 bases, and 4 bases lay outside the gene matches. In DNA, the CDR3 is TGTGCCATCAGAGTCGGGACAGGGTCCTACGAGCAGTACTTC. Translating gives CAIRVGTGSYEQYF.

This chain uses TRBV4-1 with TRBJ2-1, with D possibly matching TRBD2 (6 bases). V dropped 4 bases and J dropped 5 bases, with 27 bases sitting between them. Germline values: CDR1 MGHRA, CDR2 YSYEKL. The CDR3 loop spans 19 amino acids. CDR3 protein: CASSRTTNTLALDDNEQFF. The CDR3 DNA reads TGCGCCAGCAGCCGGACCACAAACACCCTAGCGCTCGACGACAATGAGCAGTTCTTC.

This chain uses TRBV5-6 with TRBJ1-6; TRBD1 agrees at 10 bases. Germline assignment: CDR1 SGHDT and CDR2 YYEEEE. V was pared by 3 bases and J by 7 bases, with 4 bases of the junction left unmatched. The CDR3 runs to 15 residues. Written as DNA, the CDR3 is TGTGCCAGCAGCTCGGGGACAGGGGTCAATTCACCCCTCCACTTT. It translates to CASSSGTGVNSPLHF.

On this clone: A junction boundary mismatches the germline segment, possibly from a read error. V usage is TRBV7-7 and J usage is TRBJ2-1, with D maybe TRBD1 (5 bases). The CDR3 length is 12 residues. Germline V lookup: CDR1 SSHAT, CDR2 FNYEAQ (reference sequence). CDR3 in amino acids: CASSSYRGEQFF. CDR3 sequence (DNA): TGTGCTAGCAGCTCCTATAGGGGTGAGCAGTTCTTC. The full variable domain, in which reference TRBV7-7 and TRBJ2-1 provide the parts outside the CDR3, is GAGVSQSPRYKVTKRGQDVTLRCDPISSHATLYWYQQALGQGPEFLTYFNYEAQPDKSGLPSDRFSAERPEGSISTLTIQRTEQRDSAMYRCASSSYRGEQFFGPGTRLTVL.

The chain carries TRBV12-3 or TRBV12-4 and TRBJ2-3, with D unresolved. The CDR3 covers 12 residues. V dropped 3 bases and J dropped 1 base, with 2 bases sitting between them. Here the CDR3 reads CASSFGTDTQYF. The CDR3 bases are TGTGCCAGCAGTTTCGGCACAGATACGCAGTATTTT.

The chain uses TRBV6-5 and TRBJ2-7; D not certain. CDR1 is MNHEY and CDR2 is SVGAGI in the germline V gene. CDR3 length: 14 amino acids. The germline V and J ends were trimmed by 7 bases and 6 bases, with 19 bases remaining between them. CDR3 sequence (DNA): TGTGCCAGCACCCCTATCCAGGCTAGAGGCGAGCAGTACTTC. Translating gives CASTPIQARGEQYF.

The genes are TRBV28 and TRBJ2-3; a possible D gene is TRBD1 (5 bases). With 8 bases removed from V and 7 bases from J, the gap between germline ends came to 16 bases. The CDR3 is 13 residues long. Germline V gene data show CDR1 as MDHEN and CDR2 as SYDVKM. CDR3 bases: TGTGCCAGCTCCTCAGGGTTCGGCAATACGCAGTATTTT. Translating it yields CASSSGFGNTQYF.

The table lists this clone with a count of one. The chain couples TRBV7-3 to TRBJ2-7; perhaps D is TRBD1 or TRBD2 (5 bases each). Germline V gives CDR1 SGHTA, CDR2 FQGTGA. Deletions cut 5 bases from V and 4 bases from J, with 15 bases between. The CDR3 runs to 14 residues. The CDR3 here is CASSAGDRLYEQYF. The CDR3, as DNA: TGTGCCAGCAGCGCCGGGGACCGACTATACGAGCAGTACTTC.

This clone was observed once. The gene calls are TRBV4-3 and TRBJ2-3; TRBD2 matches 9 bases. V dropped 4 bases and J dropped 2; count of bases not matched to a gene: 4. Germline lookup yields CDR1 LGHNA and CDR2 YSLEER. The CDR3 is 15 residues long. CDR3 bases: TGCGCCAGCAGCCTGTCTAGCGGGGCCACAGATACGCAGTATTTT. Its translation is CASSLSSGATDTQYF.

The chain employs TRBV30 and TRBJ2-3, with 9 nucleotides matching TRBD1. This CDR3 contains 14 residues. V dropped 4 bases and J dropped 6; count of bases not matched to a gene: 8. Germline CDR1 GTSNPN, CDR2 SVGIG (reference sequence). CDR3 residues: CAWNRDRESDTQYF. CDR3 bases: TGTGCCTGGAACCGGGACAGGGAATCGGATACGCAGTATTTT.

The chain joins TRBV27 to TRBJ1-1, with TRBD1 as a possible D gene (5 bases). The CDR3 runs to 16 residues. The germline CDR1 and CDR2 sequences are MNHEY and SMNVEV (reference sequence). Trimming pared 2 bases from V and 1 base from J, leaving 14 bases between. The CDR3 DNA reads TGTGCCAGCAGTTTAACTAAGGGGTTCTCGAACACTGAAGCTTTCTTT. Protein sequence: CASSLTKGFSNTEAFF.